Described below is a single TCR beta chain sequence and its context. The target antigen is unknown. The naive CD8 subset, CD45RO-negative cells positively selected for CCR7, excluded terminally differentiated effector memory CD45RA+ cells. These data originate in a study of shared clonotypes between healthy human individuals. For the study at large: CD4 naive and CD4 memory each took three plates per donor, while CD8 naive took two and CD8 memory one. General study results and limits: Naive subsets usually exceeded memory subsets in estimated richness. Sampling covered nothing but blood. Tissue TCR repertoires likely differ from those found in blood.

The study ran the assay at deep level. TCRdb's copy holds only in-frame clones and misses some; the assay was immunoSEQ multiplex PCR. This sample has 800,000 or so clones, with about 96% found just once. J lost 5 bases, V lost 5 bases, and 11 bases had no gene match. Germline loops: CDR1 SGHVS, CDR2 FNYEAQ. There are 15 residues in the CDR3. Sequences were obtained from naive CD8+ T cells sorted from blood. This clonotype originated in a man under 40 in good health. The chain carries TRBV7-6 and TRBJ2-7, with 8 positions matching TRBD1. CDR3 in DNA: TGTGCCAGCAGCCTAGGGCAGGACAGGGTCCACGAGCAGTACTTC. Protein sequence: CASSLGQDRVHEQYF.